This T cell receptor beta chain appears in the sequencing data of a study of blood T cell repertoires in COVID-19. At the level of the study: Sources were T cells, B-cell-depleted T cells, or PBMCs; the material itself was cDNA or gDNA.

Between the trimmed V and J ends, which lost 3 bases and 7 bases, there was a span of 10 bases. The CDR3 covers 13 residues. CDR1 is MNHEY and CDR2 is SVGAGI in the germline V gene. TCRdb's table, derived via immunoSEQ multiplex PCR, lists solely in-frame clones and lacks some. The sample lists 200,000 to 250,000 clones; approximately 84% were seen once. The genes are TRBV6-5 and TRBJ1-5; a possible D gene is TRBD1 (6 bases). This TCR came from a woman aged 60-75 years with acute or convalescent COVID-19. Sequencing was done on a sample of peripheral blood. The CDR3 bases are TGTGCCAGCAGTTATGCCAGGGGACAGCCCCAGCATTTT. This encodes CASSYARGQPQHF.